This T cell receptor (beta chain) originates from a study of neurological immune-mediated disorders. Findings of the study overall: The most TCR clonal expansion was seen in HTLV-1-associated myelopathy, whereas the least was seen in multiple sclerosis, below the level in healthy controls. None of the CDR3 amino acid sequences of expanded clones recurred across subjects, suggesting private repertoires in all groups.

The ends lost 2 bases at V and 7 bases at J; junction bases unmatched: 6. CDR3 length: 15 amino acids. Germline CDR1 reads SGHDN; CDR2 reads FVKESK. By 5'RACE with 10-nucleotide random UMIs, the cDNA was made. Using its own MiXCR run on the 5' RACE reads, TCRdb lists one record per CDR3 protein. Of under 90,000 distinct CDR3 sequences in the sample, roughly 10% were seen once. This clonotype was found many times. Its matching antigen is unknown. Time point of the sample: longitudinal time-point 1 (baseline). 2 million unsorted PBMCs were stored in RNAlater at -80 °C before RNA extraction. The sequenced sample was PBMCs. The sequence came from a man aged 30 to 39 in good health. This chain joins TRBV14 and TRBJ2-5; the match to TRBD2 covers 11 bases. CDR3 loop: CASSQRTSGSWTQYF. The DNA for the CDR3 is TGTGCCAGCAGCCAAAGAACTAGCGGGAGTTGGACCCAGTACTTC.